This T cell receptor beta chain was identified in a study of CD4 T cells in relation to SARS-CoV-2 and coronaviruses. Study-wide context: PBMCs were cultured with antigen for over nine days before TCR beta sequencing. Negative control cultures got HIV-1 Nef peptides or no peptide.

Unexposed donor CD4+ T cells date from about 2011-2018, before the COVID-19 pandemic. CD4+ T cells were isolated from the cells after more than 8 days of culture. Fresh IL-2 medium replaced half the medium on days 3 and 7. The CDR3 extends over 15 amino acids. The ends lost 5 bases at V and 5 bases at J; junction bases unmatched: 5. Per the germline V gene, CDR1 is SGHTA and CDR2 is FQGNSA. Overall study results and limits: Crossreactivity was assessed only for spike protein, not other viral proteins.

As regards this clone: What it binds is unknown.

Clones were read by immunoSEQ multiplex PCR, and TCRdb kept only the in-frame ones, dropping some. The sample records 20,000 to 25,000 clones, over 65% being singletons. Sequencing was done on a sample of CD4+ T cells from PBMCs, cultured in vitro. The origin of this receptor is a human donor in good health. The genes are TRBV7-2 and TRBJ2-1; 11 bases are a match to TRBD2. The CDR3 here is CASSKSSGGHNEQFF. Written as DNA, the CDR3 is TGTGCCAGCAGCAAATCTAGCGGGGGGCACAATGAGCAGTTCTTC.